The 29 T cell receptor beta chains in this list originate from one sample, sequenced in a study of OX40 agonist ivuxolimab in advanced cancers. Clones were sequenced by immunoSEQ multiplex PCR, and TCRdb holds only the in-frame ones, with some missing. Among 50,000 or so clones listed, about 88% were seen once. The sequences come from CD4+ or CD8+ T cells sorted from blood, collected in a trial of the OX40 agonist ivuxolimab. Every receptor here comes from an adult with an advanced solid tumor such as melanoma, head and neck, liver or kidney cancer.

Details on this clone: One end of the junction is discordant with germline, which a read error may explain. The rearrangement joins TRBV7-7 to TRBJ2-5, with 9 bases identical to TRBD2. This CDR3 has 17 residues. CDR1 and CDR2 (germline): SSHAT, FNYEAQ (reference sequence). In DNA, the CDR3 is TGTGCTAGCAGCTTAAGTTTGCGGGAGGGCGATCAAGAGACCCAGTACTTC. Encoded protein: CASSLSLREGDQETQYF. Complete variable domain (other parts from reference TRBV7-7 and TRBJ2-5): GAGVSQSPRYKVTKRGQDVTLRCDPISSHATLYWYQQALGQGPEFLTYFNYEAQPDKSGLPSDRFSAERPEGSISTLTIQRTEQRDSAMYRCASSLSLREGDQETQYFGPGTRLLVL.

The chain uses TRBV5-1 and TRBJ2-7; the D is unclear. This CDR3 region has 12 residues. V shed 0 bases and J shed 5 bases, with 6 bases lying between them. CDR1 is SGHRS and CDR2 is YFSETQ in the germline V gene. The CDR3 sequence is CASSLEGNEQYF. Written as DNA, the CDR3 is TGCGCCAGCAGCTTGGAGGGAAACGAGCAGTACTTC. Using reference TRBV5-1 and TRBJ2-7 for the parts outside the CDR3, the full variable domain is KAGVTQTPRYLIKTRGQQVTLSCSPISGHRSVSWYQQTPGQGLQFLFEYFSETQRNKGNFPGRFSGRQFSNSRSEMNVSTLELGDSALYLCASSLEGNEQYFGPGTRLTVT.

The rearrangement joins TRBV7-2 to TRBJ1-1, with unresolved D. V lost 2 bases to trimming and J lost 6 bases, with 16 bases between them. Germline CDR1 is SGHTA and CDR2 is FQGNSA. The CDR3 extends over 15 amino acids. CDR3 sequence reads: CASSLYPSGKAEAFF. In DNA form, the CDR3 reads TGTGCCAGCAGCTTATATCCGAGCGGGAAAGCTGAAGCTTTCTTT.

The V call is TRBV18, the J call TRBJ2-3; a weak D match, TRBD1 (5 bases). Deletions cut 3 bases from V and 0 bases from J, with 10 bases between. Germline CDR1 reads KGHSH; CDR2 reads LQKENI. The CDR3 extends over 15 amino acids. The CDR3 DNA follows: TGTGCCAGCTCACCGGGGCAGCCTAGCACAGATACGCAGTATTTT. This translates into CASSPGQPSTDTQYF. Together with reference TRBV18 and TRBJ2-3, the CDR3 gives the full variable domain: NAGVMQNPRHLVRRRGQEARLRCSPMKGHSHVYWYRQLPEEGLKFMVYLQKENIIDESGMPKERFSAEFPKEGPSILRIQQVVRGDSAAYFCASSPGQPSTDTQYFGPGTRLTVL.

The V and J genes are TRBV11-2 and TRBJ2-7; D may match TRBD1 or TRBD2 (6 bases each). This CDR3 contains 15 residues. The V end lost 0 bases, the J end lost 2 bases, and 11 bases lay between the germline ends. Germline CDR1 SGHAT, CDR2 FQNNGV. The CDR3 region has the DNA TGTGCCAGCAGCTTAGACTTGCGGGACACCTACGAGCAGTACTTC. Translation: CASSLDLRDTYEQYF.

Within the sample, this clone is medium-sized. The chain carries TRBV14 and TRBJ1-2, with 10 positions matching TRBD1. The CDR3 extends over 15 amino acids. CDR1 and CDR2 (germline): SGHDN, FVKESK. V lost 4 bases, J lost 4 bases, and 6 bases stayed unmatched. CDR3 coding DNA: TGTGCCAGCAGCCCCTTGGGGACAGGGGTCTATGGCTACACCTTC. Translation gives CASSPLGTGVYGYTF.

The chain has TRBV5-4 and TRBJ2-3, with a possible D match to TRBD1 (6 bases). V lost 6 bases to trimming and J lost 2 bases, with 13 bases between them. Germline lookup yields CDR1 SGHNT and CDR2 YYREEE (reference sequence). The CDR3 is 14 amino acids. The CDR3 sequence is CASNQWTATDTQYF. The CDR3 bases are TGTGCCAGCAACCAATGGACAGCCACAGATACGCAGTATTTT. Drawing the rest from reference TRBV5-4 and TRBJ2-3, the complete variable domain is ETGVTQSPTHLIKTRGQQVTLRCSSQSGHNTVSWYQQALGQGPQFIFQYYREEENGRGNFPPRFSGLQFPNYSSELNVNALELDDSALYLCASNQWTATDTQYFGPGTRLTVL.

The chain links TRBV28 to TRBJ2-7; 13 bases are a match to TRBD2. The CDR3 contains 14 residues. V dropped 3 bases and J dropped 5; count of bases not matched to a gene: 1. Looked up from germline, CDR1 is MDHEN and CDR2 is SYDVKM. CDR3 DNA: TGTGCCAGCAGTTTGGGGACTAGCGGGAACGAGCAGTACTTC. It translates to CASSLGTSGNEQYF. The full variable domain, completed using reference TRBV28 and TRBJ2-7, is DVKVTQSSRYLVKRTGEKVFLECVQDMDHENMFWYRQDPGLGLRLIYFSYDVKMKEKGDIPEGYSVSREKKERFSLILESASTNQTSMYLCASSLGTSGNEQYFGPGTRLTVT.

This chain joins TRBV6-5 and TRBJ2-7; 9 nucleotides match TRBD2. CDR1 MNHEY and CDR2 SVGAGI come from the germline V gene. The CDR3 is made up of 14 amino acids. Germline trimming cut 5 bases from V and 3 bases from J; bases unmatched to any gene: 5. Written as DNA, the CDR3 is TGTGCCAGCAGTCTACTAGCGGGCGGCTACGAGCAGTACTTC. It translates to CASSLLAGGYEQYF.

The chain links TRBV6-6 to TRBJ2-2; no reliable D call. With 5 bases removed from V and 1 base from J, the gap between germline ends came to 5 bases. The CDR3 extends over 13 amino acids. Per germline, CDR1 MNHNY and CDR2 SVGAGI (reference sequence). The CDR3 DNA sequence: TGTGCCAGCAGTCGAGGGAACACCGGGGAGCTGTTTTTT. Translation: CASSRGNTGELFF.

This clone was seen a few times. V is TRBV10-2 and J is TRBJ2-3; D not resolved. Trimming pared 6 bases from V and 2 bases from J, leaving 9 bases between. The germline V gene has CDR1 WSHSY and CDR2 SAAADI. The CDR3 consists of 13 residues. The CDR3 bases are TGCGCCAGCAGGGGGTCCAACACAGATACGCAGTATTTT. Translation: CASRGSNTDTQYF.

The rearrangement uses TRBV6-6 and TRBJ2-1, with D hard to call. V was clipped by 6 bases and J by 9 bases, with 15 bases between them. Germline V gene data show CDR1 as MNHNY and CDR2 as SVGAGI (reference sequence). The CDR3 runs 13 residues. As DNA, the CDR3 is TGTGCCAGCAGACTTAAAGAGCTGACTGAGCAGTTCTTC. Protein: CASRLKELTEQFF.

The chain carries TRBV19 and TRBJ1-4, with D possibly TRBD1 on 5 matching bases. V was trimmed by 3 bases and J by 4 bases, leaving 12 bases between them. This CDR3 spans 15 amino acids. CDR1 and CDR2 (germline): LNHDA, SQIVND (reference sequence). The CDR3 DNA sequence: TGTGCCAGTAGTATTCGGGACGGGAATAATGAAAAACTGTTTTTT. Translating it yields CASSIRDGNNEKLFF. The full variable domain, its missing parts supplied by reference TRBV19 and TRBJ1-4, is DGGITQSPKYLFRKEGQNVTLSCEQNLNHDAMYWYRQDPGQGLRLIYYSQIVNDFQKGDIAEGYSVSREKKESFPLTVTSAQKNPTAFYLCASSIRDGNNEKLFFGSGTQLSVL.

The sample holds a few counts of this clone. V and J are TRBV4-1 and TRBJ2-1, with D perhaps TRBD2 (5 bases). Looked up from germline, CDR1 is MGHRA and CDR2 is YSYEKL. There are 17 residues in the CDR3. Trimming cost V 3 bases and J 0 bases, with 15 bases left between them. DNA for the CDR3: TGCGCCAGCAGCCAGCCGGGGAAAACCCGCTCCTACAATGAGCAGTTCTTC. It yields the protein CASSQPGKTRSYNEQFF.

The CDR3 region is CASSFQGEQYF. The CDR3 nucleotides are TGTGCCAGCAGTTTTCAAGGCGAGCAGTACTTC. This sequence joins TRBV28 and TRBJ2-7; D remains ambiguous. Germline V lookup: CDR1 MDHEN, CDR2 SYDVKM. Trimming took 3 bases from V and 6 from J, leaving 6 bases between them. There are 11 residues in the CDR3.

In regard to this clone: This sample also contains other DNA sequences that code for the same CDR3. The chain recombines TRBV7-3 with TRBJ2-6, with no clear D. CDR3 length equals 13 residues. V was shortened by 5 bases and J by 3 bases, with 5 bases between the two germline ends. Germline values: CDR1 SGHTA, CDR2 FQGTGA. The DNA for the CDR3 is TGTGCCAGCAGCCTAGATGGGGCCAACGTCCTGACTTTC. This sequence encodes CASSLDGANVLTF.

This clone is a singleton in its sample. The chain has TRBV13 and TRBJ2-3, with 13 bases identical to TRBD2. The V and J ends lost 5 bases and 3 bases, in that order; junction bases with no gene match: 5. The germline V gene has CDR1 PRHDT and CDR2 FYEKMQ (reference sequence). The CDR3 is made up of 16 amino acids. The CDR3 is CASSRTSGSGTDTQYF. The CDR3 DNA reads TGTGCCAGCAGCAGGACTAGCGGGAGTGGTACAGATACGCAGTATTTT.

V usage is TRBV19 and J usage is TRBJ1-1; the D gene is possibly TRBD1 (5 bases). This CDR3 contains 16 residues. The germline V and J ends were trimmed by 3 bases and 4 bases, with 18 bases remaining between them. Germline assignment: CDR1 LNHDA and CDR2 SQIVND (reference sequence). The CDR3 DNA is TGTGCCAGTAGTATTCAAAGCGGGGGTTTGGGCACTGAAGCTTTCTTT. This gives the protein CASSIQSGGLGTEAFF.

CDR3: CASFRGDDSYNEQFF. CDR3 sequence (DNA): TGTGCCTCATTCCGCGGGGATGACTCCTACAATGAGCAGTTCTTC. This sequence joins TRBV7-9 and TRBJ2-1; tentatively, D is TRBD2 (6 bases). The CDR3 runs 15 residues. V was pared by 11 bases and J by 0 bases, with 17 bases between. From germline, CDR1 is SEHNR and CDR2 FQNEAQ (reference sequence).

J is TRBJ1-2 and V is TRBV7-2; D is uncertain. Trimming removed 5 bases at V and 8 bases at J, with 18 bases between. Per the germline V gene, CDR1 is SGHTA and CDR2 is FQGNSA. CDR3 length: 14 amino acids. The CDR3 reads CASSRASPREGYTF. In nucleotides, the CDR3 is TGTGCCAGCAGCCGAGCGAGTCCTCGGGAGGGCTACACCTTC.

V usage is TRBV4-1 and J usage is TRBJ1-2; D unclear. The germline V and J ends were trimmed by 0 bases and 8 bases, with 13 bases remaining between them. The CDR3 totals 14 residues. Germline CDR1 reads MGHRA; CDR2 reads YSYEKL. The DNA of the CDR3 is TGCGCCAGCAGCCAAGATCGGGTGTTGGGAGGCTACACCTTC. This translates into CASSQDRVLGGYTF.

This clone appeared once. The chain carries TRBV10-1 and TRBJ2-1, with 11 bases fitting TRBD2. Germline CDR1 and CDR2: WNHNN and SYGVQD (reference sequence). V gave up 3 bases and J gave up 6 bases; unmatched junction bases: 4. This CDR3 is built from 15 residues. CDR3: CASSEAGTSGNEQFF. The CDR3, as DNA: TGCGCCAGCAGTGAAGCCGGGACTAGCGGCAATGAGCAGTTCTTC.

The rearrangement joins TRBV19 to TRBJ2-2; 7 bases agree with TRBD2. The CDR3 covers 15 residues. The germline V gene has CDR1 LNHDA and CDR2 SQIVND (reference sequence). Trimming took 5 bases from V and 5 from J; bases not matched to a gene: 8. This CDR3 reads CASSWGTKMTGELFF. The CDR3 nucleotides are TGTGCCAGTAGTTGGGGGACTAAGATGACCGGGGAGCTGTTTTTT.

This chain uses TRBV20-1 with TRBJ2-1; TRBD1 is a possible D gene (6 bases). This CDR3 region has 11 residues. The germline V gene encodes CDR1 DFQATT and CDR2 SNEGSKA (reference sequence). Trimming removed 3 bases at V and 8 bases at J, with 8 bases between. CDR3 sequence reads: CSASKGDEQFF. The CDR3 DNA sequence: TGCAGTGCTAGTAAGGGGGATGAGCAGTTCTTC.

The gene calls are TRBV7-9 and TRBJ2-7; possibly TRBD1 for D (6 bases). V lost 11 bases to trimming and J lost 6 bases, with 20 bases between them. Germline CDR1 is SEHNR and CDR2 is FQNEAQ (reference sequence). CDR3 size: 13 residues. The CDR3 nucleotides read TGTGCCCTGGGGGCAGCCACGAACGCCGAGCAGTACTTC. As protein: CALGAATNAEQYF.

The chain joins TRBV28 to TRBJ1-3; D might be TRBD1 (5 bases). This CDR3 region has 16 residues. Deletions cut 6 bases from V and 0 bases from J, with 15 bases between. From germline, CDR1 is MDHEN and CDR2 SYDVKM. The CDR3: CASSSPGRSSGNTIYF. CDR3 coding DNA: TGTGCCAGCAGCTCCCCGGGACGGAGCTCTGGAAACACCATATATTTT.

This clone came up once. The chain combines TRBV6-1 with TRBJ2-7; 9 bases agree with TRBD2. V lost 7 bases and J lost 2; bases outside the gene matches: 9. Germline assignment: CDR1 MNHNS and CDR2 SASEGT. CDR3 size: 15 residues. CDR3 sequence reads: CASTKTSGGPYEQYF. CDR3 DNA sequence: TGTGCCAGCACGAAGACTAGCGGAGGCCCCTACGAGCAGTACTTC.

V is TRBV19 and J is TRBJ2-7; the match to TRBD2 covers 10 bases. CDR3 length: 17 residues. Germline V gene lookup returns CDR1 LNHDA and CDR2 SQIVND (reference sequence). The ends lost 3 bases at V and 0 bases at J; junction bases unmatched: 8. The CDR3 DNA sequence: TGTGCCAGTAGTATGAGGCGAGCGGGAGGGAGCTCCTACGAGCAGTACTTC. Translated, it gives CASSMRRAGGSSYEQYF.

The CDR3 DNA reads as TGTGCCACCAGCAGCACCAAGCGGGTGCTCCCGGAGACCCAGTACTTC. Translation gives CATSSTKRVLPETQYF. The chain couples TRBV15 to TRBJ2-5; tentatively, D is TRBD2 (6 bases). V was clipped by 3 bases and J by 5 bases, with 19 bases between them. The CDR3 extends over 16 amino acids. Germline CDR1 LNHNV, CDR2 YYDKDF (reference sequence).